This T cell receptor (beta chain) was documented in a study of shared clonotypes between healthy human individuals. Germline CDR1 reads SGHRS; CDR2 reads YFSETQ. V lost 0 bases and J 7 bases, leaving 16 bases between the germline ends. This CDR3 is 16 amino acids long. TCRdb's table, derived via immunoSEQ multiplex PCR, lists solely in-frame clones and lacks some. The data show over 400,000 clones, about 78% seen once. This receptor was taken from a woman between 35 and 50 years old in good health. Some clones in this sample may be carry-over from other donors' samples. V usage is TRBV5-1 and J usage is TRBJ1-4; TRBD1 might be the D (6 bases). Sequencing was done on a sample of PBMCs. The CDR3 bases are TGCGCCAGCAGCTTGGGAGCTCTAACAGGGAGTGAAAAACTGTTTTTT. This codes for CASSLGALTGSEKLFF.